This T cell receptor beta chain stems from a study of shared clonotypes between healthy human individuals. The assay was immunoSEQ multiplex PCR, and TCRdb's table has in-frame clones only and misses some. The sample lists fewer than 650,000 clones; about 82% were seen once. This CDR3 has 12 residues. Germline lookup yields CDR1 SGHAT and CDR2 FQNNGV. V gave up 3 bases and J gave up 8 bases, with 10 bases separating them. What was sequenced was PBMCs. This TCR was recovered from a woman in her 40s in good health. Some clones in this sample may be carry-over from other donors' samples. The J gene is TRBJ1-2, the V gene TRBV11-2; D uncertain. This CDR3 is CASSFQAVGYTF. The CDR3 nucleotides read TGTGCCAGCAGCTTTCAGGCAGTCGGCTACACCTTC. Complete variable domain (other parts from reference TRBV11-2 and TRBJ1-2): EAGVAQSPRYKIIEKRQSVAFWCNPISGHATLYWYQQILGQGPKLLIQFQNNGVVDDSQLPKDRFSAERLKGVDSTLKIQPAKLEDSAVYLCASSFQAVGYTFGSGTRLTVV.